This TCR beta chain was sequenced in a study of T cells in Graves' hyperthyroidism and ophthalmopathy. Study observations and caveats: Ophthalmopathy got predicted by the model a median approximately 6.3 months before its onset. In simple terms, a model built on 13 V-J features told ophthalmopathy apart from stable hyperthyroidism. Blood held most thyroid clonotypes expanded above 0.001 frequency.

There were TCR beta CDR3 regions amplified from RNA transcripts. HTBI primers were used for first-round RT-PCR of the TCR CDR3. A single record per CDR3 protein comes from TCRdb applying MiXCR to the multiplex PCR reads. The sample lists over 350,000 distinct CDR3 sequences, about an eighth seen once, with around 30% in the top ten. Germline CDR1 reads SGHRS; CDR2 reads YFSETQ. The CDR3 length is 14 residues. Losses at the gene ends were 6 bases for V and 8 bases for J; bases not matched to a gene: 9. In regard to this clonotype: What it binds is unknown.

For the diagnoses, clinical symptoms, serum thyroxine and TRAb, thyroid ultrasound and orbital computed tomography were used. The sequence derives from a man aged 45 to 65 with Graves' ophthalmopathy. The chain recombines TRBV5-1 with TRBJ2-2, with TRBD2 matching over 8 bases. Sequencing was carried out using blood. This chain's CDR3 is CASKGLVVEGELFF. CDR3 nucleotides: TGCGCCAGCAAGGGACTAGTAGTGGAGGGGGAGCTGTTTTTT.